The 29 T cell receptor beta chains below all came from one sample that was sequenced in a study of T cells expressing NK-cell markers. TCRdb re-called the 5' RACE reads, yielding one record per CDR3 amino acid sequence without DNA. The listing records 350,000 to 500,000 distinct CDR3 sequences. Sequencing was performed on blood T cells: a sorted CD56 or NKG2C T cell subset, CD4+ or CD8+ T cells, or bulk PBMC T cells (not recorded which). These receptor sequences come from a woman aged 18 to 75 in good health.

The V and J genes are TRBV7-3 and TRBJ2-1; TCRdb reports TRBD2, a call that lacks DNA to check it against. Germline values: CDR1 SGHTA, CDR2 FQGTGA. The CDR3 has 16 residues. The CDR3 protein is CASSSGPGTRYNEQFF.

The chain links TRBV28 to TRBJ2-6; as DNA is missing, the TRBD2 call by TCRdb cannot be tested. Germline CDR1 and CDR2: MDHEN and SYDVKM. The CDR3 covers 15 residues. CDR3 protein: CASSMDFSGANVLTF.

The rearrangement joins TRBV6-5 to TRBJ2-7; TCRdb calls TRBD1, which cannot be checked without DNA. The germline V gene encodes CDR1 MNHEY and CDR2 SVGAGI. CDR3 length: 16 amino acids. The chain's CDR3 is CASSYLSRDREYEQYF.

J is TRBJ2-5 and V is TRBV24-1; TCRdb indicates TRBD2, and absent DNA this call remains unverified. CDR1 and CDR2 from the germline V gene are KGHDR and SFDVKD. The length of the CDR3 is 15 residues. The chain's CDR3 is CATSALRNKQETQYF.

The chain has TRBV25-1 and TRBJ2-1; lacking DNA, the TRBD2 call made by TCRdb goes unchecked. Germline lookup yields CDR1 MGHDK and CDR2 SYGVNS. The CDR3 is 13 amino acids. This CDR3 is CASGLAGGHEQFF.

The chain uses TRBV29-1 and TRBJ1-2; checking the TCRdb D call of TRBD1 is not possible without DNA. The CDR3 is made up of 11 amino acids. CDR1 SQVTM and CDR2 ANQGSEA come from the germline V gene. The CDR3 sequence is CSVGGSSGYTF.

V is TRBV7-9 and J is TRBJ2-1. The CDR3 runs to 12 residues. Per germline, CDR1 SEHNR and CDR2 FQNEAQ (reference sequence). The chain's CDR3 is CAGETSYNEQFF.

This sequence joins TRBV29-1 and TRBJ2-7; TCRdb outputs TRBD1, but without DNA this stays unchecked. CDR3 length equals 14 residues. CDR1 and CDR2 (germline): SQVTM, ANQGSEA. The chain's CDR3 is CSVGSGGRSGEQYF.

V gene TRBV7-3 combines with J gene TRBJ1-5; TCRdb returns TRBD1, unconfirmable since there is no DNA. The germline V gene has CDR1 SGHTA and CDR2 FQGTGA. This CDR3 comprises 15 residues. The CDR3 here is CASSPTPSKNQPQHF. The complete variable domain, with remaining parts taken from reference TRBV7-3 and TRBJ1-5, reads GAGVSQTPSNKVTEKGKYVELRCDPISGHTALYWYRQSLGQGPEFLIYFQGTGAADDSGLPNDRFFAVRPEGSVSTLKIQRTERGDSAVYLCASSPTPSKNQPQHFGDGTRLSIL.

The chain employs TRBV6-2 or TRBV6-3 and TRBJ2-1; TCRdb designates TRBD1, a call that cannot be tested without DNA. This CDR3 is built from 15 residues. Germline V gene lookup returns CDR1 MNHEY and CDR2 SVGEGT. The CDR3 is CASSLVGTAFNEQFF.

The CDR3 loop is CASSPAVGTTGELFF. V usage is TRBV6-1 and J usage is TRBJ2-2; TCRdb's D gene call, TRBD2, goes unchecked for lack of DNA. Germline V CDR1 and CDR2: MNHNS, SASEGT. The CDR3 loop spans 15 amino acids.

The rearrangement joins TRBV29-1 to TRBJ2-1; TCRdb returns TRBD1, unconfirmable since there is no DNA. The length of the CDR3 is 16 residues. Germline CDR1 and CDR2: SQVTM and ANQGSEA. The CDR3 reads CSVEDRTVFVYNEQFF.

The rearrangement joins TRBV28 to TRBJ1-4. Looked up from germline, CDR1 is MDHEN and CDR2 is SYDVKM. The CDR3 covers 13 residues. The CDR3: CASSFSSSEKLFF.

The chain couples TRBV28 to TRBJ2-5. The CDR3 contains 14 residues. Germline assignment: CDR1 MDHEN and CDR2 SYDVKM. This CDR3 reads CASRFLDHEETQYF.

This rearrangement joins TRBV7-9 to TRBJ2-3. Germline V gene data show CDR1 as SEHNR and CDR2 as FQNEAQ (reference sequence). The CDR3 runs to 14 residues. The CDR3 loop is CASRVGLSTDTQYF.

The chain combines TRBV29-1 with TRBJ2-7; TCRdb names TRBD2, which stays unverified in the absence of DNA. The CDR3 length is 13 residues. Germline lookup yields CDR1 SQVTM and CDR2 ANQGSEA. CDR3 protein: CSVVLAGGYEQYF.

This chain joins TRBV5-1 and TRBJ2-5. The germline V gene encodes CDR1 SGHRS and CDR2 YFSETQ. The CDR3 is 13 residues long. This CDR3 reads CASSSPQAETQYF. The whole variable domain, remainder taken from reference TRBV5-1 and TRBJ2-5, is KAGVTQTPRYLIKTRGQQVTLSCSPISGHRSVSWYQQTPGQGLQFLFEYFSETQRNKGNFPGRFSGRQFSNSRSEMNVSTLELGDSALYLCASSSPQAETQYFGPGTRLLVL.

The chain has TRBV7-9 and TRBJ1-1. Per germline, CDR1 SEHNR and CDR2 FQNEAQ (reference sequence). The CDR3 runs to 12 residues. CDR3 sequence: CASSPQYTEAFF. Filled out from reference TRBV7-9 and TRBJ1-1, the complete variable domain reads DTGVSQNPRHKITKRGQNVTFRCDPISEHNRLYWYRQTLGQGPEFLTYFQNEAQLEKSRLLSDRFSAERPKGSFSTLEIQRTEQGDSAMYLCASSPQYTEAFFGQGTRLTVV.

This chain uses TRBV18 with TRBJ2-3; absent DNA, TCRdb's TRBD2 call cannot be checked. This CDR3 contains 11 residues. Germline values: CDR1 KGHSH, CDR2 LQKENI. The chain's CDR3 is CASSTASGVYF.

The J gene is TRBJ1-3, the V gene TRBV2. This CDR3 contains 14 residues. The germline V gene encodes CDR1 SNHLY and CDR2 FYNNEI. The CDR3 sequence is CASTSLGSGNTIYF.

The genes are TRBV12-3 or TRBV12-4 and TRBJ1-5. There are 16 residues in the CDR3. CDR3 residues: CASTGDGGMGNQPQHF.

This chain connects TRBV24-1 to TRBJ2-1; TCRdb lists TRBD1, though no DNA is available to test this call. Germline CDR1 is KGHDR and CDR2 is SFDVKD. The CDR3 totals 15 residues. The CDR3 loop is CATSDGQGWGNEQFF.

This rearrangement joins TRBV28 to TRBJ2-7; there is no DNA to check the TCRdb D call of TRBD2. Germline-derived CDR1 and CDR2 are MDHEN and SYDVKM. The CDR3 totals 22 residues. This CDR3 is CASSSLTGEGTSGRTLSYEQYF.

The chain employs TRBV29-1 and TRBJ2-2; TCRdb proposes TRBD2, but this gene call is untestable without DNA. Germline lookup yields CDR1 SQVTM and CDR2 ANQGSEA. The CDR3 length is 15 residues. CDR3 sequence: CSVEDASANTGELFF.

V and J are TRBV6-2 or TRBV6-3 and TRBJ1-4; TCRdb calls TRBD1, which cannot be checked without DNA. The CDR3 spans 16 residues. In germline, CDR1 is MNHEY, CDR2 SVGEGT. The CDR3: CASRNLPGQGTEKLFF.

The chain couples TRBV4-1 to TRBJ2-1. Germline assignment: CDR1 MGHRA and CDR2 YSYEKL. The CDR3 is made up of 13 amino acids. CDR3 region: CASSQVASIEQFF.

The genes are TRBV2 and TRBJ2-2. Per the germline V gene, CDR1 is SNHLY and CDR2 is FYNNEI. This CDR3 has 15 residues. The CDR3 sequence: CASSSGNLSPGELFF.

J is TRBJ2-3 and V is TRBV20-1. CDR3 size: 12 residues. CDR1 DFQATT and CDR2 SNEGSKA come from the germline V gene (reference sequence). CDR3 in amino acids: CGYYGGTDTQYF.

CDR3 protein: CASSPRAGLAGGVYNEQFF. The rearrangement uses TRBV18 and TRBJ2-1; the TCRdb D gene call, TRBD2, has no DNA to confirm it. The germline V gene encodes CDR1 KGHSH and CDR2 LQKENI. The CDR3 has 19 residues.